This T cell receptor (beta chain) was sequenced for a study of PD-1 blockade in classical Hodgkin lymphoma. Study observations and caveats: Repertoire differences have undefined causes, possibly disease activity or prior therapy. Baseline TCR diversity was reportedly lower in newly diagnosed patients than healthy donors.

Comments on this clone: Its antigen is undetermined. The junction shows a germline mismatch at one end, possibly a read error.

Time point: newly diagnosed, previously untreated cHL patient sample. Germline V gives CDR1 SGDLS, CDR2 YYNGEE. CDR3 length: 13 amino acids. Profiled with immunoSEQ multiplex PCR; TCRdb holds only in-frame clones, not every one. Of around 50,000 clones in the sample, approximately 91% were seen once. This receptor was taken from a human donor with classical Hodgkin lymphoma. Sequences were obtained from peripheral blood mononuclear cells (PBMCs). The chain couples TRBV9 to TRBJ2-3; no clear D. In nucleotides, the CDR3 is TGTGCCAACAGCGTAGCCGGGACAGATACGCAGTATTTT. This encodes CANSVAGTDTQYF. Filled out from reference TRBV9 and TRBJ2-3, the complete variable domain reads DSGVTQTPKHLITATGQRVTLRCSPRSGDLSVYWYQQSLDQGLQFLIQYYNGEERAKGNILERFSAQQFPDLHSELNLSSLELGDSALYFCANSVAGTDTQYFGPGTRLTVL.